These 29 T cell receptor beta chains came from one sample sequenced in a study of graft-versus-host responses after intestinal transplantation listed by TCRdb under 2021. To isolate intraepithelial and lamina propria lymphocytes from graft specimens, dithiothreitol, EDTA incubations and collagenase D digestion were used. The receptor library was made with the immunoSEQ multiplex PCR assay. TCRdb re-hosts the immuneACCESS table, in-frame sequences only. Its copies lack some clones; in the studies checked, an unresolved V gene accounts for under half of them, and the cause for the rest is not known. Within this sample are about 30,000 clones, with approximately 80% of them counted one time only. The ten largest account for approximately 3% of the sample. The sample consisted of ileum tissue, taken 98 days after intestinal transplantation. The source of these receptors is a human patient who received an intestinal transplant, so some T cells may come from the graft donor.

This rearrangement joins TRBV11-2 to TRBJ2-7; 7 nucleotides match TRBD2. The CDR3 totals 15 residues. Germline V gene lookup returns CDR1 SGHAT and CDR2 FQNNGV. The trim removed 4 bases at V and 4 bases at J, leaving 10 bases unmatched. CDR3 nucleotides: TGTGCCAGCAGCTCATCTCCGGGGGGACGTTACGAGCAGTACTTC. This gives the protein CASSSSPGGRYEQYF.

The V call is TRBV7-9, the J call TRBJ1-3, with no clear D. V shed 5 bases and J shed 4 bases, with 9 bases lying between them. Germline values: CDR1 SEHNR, CDR2 FQNEAQ (reference sequence). The CDR3 spans 13 residues. The DNA of the CDR3 is TGTGCCAGCAGCCCCGACTTGGGAAACACCATATATTTT. It encodes CASSPDLGNTIYF.

This clone appeared a few times. This chain connects TRBV10-3 to TRBJ2-2; D unclear. V lost 2 bases, J lost 6 bases, and 4 bases lay in between. The germline V gene encodes CDR1 ENHRY and CDR2 SYGVKD. This CDR3 has 12 residues. The CDR3 DNA sequence: TGTGCCATCAGTGAGGGGGCCGGGGAGCTGTTTTTT. Translation gives CAISEGAGELFF.

The chain uses TRBV7-2 and TRBJ2-7; TRBD2 is a possible D gene (6 bases). The germline V and J ends were trimmed by 3 bases and 6 bases, with 18 bases remaining between them. This CDR3 comprises 15 residues. Germline CDR1 reads SGHTA; CDR2 reads FQGNSA. CDR3 sequence: CASSLGQGGKREQYF. In DNA, the CDR3 is TGTGCCAGCAGCTTGGGTCAGGGAGGAAAACGCGAGCAGTACTTC.

This clone has just a few counts. The V call is TRBV6-5, the J call TRBJ2-1, with TRBD2 identical over 8 bases. The CDR3 spans 15 residues. The V gene end was trimmed by 2 bases and the J gene end by 2 bases; junction bases not matched to a gene: 2. Germline CDR1 MNHEY, CDR2 SVGAGI. In DNA form, the CDR3 reads TGTGCCAGCAGTTACGCGGGGGGCCCCTACAATGAGCAGTTCTTC. This sequence encodes CASSYAGGPYNEQFF.

CDR3 sequence: CASSYSQGDNEQFF. The DNA of the CDR3 is TGTGCCAGCAGTTATAGCCAGGGAGACAATGAGCAGTTCTTC. The chain combines TRBV6-6 with TRBJ2-1; TRBD1 or TRBD2 may be the D gene (5 bases each). V gave up 3 bases and J gave up 5 bases, with 11 bases separating them. The CDR3 loop spans 14 amino acids. Germline loops: CDR1 MNHNY, CDR2 SVGAGI (reference sequence).

Only one count was recorded for this clone. In DNA, the CDR3 is TGTGCCAGCACGAACAACCAAGAGACCCAGTACTTC. Its protein is CASTNNQETQYF. The chain is built from TRBV5-4 and TRBJ2-5; D gene unclear. The CDR3 consists of 12 residues. The V gene's germline CDR1 is SGHNT and CDR2 YYREEE (reference sequence). V gave up 6 bases and J gave up 0 bases, with 6 bases separating them.

The J gene is TRBJ1-1, the V gene TRBV6-1, with no clear D. CDR1 is MNHNS and CDR2 is SASEGT in the germline V gene. The CDR3 runs to 13 residues. Trimming shortened V by 4 bases and J by 4 bases, and 10 bases separated the two germline ends. The CDR3 here is CASSVPLLTEAFF. As DNA, the CDR3 is TGTGCCAGCAGTGTCCCTTTACTCACTGAAGCTTTCTTT.

This rearrangement joins TRBV27 to TRBJ1-1; weak D call: TRBD1 (6 bases). The CDR3 consists of 14 residues. Germline V gene data show CDR1 as MNHEY and CDR2 as SMNVEV (reference sequence). V lost 4 bases to trimming and J lost 4 bases, with 13 bases between them. The CDR3 loop reads CASSYQGRRTEAFF. In DNA, the CDR3 is TGTGCCAGCAGTTATCAGGGGCGACGCACTGAAGCTTTCTTT.

The chain has TRBV4-2 and TRBJ1-6; D is perhaps TRBD1 (5 bases). The CDR3 sequence is 16 residues long. Trimming left V 0 bases short and J 12 bases short, with 18 bases between. In germline, CDR1 is LGHNA, CDR2 YNFKEQ. CDR3 protein: CASSQEIGTGFRPLHF. CDR3 coding DNA: TGTGCCAGCAGCCAAGAAATCGGGACGGGATTTAGACCCCTCCACTTT.

The genes are TRBV6-5 and TRBJ2-7, with 11 bases fitting TRBD1. This CDR3 comprises 15 residues. After removal of 5 bases from V and 3 bases from J, the junction contained 6 bases not matched to a gene. Germline V gene data show CDR1 as MNHEY and CDR2 as SVGAGI. CDR3: CASSAGTGGLYEQYF. The CDR3 region has the DNA TGTGCCAGCAGTGCGGGGACAGGGGGTCTCTACGAGCAGTACTTC.

The chain has TRBV15 and TRBJ2-3; D is possibly TRBD2 (6 bases). Looked up from germline, CDR1 is LNHNV and CDR2 is YYDKDF (reference sequence). The V end lost 4 bases, the J end lost 1 base, and 15 bases lay between the germline ends. The CDR3 covers 16 residues. The CDR3 nucleotides read TGTGCCACCAGCAAGTTGGGGACTTCGGGCACAGATACGCAGTATTTT. It yields the protein CATSKLGTSGTDTQYF.

The V and J genes are TRBV10-2 and TRBJ2-7; D is ambiguous. Between the trimmed V and J ends, which lost 4 bases and 0 bases, there was a span of 10 bases. The CDR3 totals 14 residues. Germline V gene data show CDR1 as WSHSY and CDR2 as SAAADI. The CDR3: CASSVHTNSYEQYF. Written as DNA, the CDR3 is TGCGCCAGCAGTGTGCATACAAACTCCTACGAGCAGTACTTC.

This clone was found a few times. The chain carries TRBV27 and TRBJ2-7; maybe TRBD1 (6 bases). The germline V gene encodes CDR1 MNHEY and CDR2 SMNVEV (reference sequence). The CDR3 runs 14 residues. V lost 3 bases to trimming and J lost 0 bases, with 9 bases between them. CDR3 DNA: TGTGCCAGCAGTTTTCCGGACAGCTCCTACGAGCAGTACTTC. It encodes CASSFPDSSYEQYF.

This clone was seen a handful of times. J is TRBJ1-3 and V is TRBV7-8; perhaps TRBD1 as D (5 bases). Germline V gene lookup returns CDR1 SGHVS and CDR2 FQNEAQ. V lost 4 bases and J 2 bases, leaving 9 bases between the germline ends. The CDR3 contains 14 residues. The CDR3 nucleotides are TGTGCCAGCAGCTCCCTAGGGGCTGGAAACACCATATATTTT. Protein product: CASSSLGAGNTIYF.

The rearrangement uses TRBV11-3 and TRBJ2-7; a weak D match, TRBD2 (6 bases). CDR3 size: 15 residues. Germline CDR1 reads SGHNT; CDR2 reads YENEEA. Trimming took off 4 bases at V and 3 bases at J, with 16 bases between the two ends. The CDR3 loop is CASSSHKTSIYEQYF. CDR3 coding DNA: TGTGCCAGCAGCTCGCATAAGACTAGTATCTACGAGCAGTACTTC.

The chain couples TRBV7-2 to TRBJ2-1; D is ambiguous. The V and J ends lost 4 bases and 3 bases respectively, with 10 bases between them. The CDR3 covers 14 residues. The germline CDR1 and CDR2 sequences are SGHTA and FQGNSA. CDR3 bases: TGTGCCAGCAGCTCCTATGGATTCTACAATGAGCAGTTCTTC. Protein product: CASSSYGFYNEQFF. The full variable domain, completed using reference TRBV7-2 and TRBJ2-1, is GAGVSQSPSNKVTEKGKDVELRCDPISGHTALYWYRQSLGQGLEFLIYFQGNSAPDKSGLPSDRFSAERTGGSVSTLTIQRTQQEDSAVYLCASSSYGFYNEQFFGPGTRLTVL.

This chain joins TRBV5-4 and TRBJ1-2; 11 bases are a match to TRBD1. The CDR3 extends over 18 amino acids. Germline CDR1 and CDR2: SGHNT and YYREEE (reference sequence). V lost 4 bases and J lost 3; bases outside the gene matches: 14. The CDR3 bases are TGTGCCAGCAGCCCCACTCGGACAGGGGGCTTTGGGGACTATGGCTACACCTTC. Protein: CASSPTRTGGFGDYGYTF.

This rearrangement joins TRBV7-9 to TRBJ1-2, with TRBD1 as a possible D gene (5 bases). The CDR3 spans 16 residues. The V gene lost 1 base and the J gene lost 4 bases, with 16 bases spanning the gap. CDR1 is SEHNR, CDR2 FQNEAQ, per germline (reference sequence). As DNA, the CDR3 is TGTGCCAGCAGCTTAGAATCCTTCCAGGGTGGCTATGGCTACACCTTC. Translated: CASSLESFQGGYGYTF.

V and J are TRBV4-2 and TRBJ2-3; no clear D. This CDR3 has 14 amino acids. Germline loops: CDR1 LGHNA, CDR2 YNFKEQ. The V end was cut by 0 bases, the J end by 4 bases, with 8 bases between. CDR3: CASSQDRNPDTQYF. As DNA, the CDR3 is TGTGCCAGCAGCCAAGACAGGAATCCAGATACGCAGTATTTT.

This clone was seen a handful of times. The rearrangement uses TRBV5-8 and TRBJ2-6; D uncertain. The V end lost 3 bases, the J end lost 1 base, and 17 bases lay between the germline ends. CDR1 and CDR2 from the germline V gene are SGHTS and YDEGEE. The CDR3 extends over 18 amino acids. CDR3 DNA sequence: TGTGCCAGCAGCTCCCGACGACCCGTTAAGTCTGGGGCCAACGTCCTGACTTTC. The encoded protein is CASSSRRPVKSGANVLTF.

The CDR3: CAISEYVRETQETQYF. The CDR3 nucleotides are TGTGCCATCAGTGAGTATGTGAGGGAGACCCAAGAGACCCAGTACTTC. The chain uses TRBV10-3 and TRBJ2-5, with D perhaps matching TRBD2 (5 bases). This CDR3 has 16 residues. V was clipped by 1 base and J by 1 base, with 13 bases between them. In germline, CDR1 is ENHRY, CDR2 SYGVKD.

Concerning this clone itself: This could be a read error, since a much larger clone is one nucleotide away. The sample contains more than one DNA sequence encoding this CDR3. This chain uses TRBV6-6 with TRBJ1-3; 8 positions match TRBD1. The CDR3 is 15 amino acids. Germline assignment: CDR1 MNHNY and CDR2 SVGAGI (reference sequence). Trimming at V came to 2 bases and at J to 0 bases, leaving 0 bases not matched to a gene. Here the CDR3 reads CASSYTGGSGNTIYF. CDR3 DNA sequence: TGTGCCAGCAGTTACACAGGGGGCTCTGGAAACACCATATATTTT.

The chain links TRBV7-9 to TRBJ2-7; D call uncertain. Germline CDR1 is SEHNR and CDR2 is FQNEAQ (reference sequence). The V gene lost 1 base and the J gene lost 6 bases, with 7 bases spanning the gap. CDR3 length: 12 residues. The CDR3 sequence: CASSLGPSEQYF. The CDR3, as DNA: TGTGCCAGCAGCTTAGGTCCGTCCGAGCAGTACTTC.

This chain's CDR3 is CASSGNRGAYGYTF. CDR3 DNA: TGCGCCAGCAGCGGAAACAGGGGAGCTTATGGCTACACCTTC. The chain combines TRBV4-1 with TRBJ1-2, with 7 bases fitting TRBD1. CDR1 and CDR2 (germline): MGHRA, YSYEKL. V trimming: 5 bases; J trimming: 5 bases; junction bases outside the gene matches: 8. The CDR3 has 14 residues.

This clone was observed a single time. This chain connects TRBV5-6 to TRBJ1-1; weak D call: TRBD1 (6 bases). The ends were cut back, 0 bases at V and 2 bases at J, with 8 bases in the middle. Germline CDR1 reads SGHDT; CDR2 reads YYEEEE. CDR3 length equals 14 residues. The chain's CDR3 is CASSLGTANTEAFF. The CDR3 bases are TGTGCCAGCAGCTTGGGGACAGCAAACACTGAAGCTTTCTTT.

The rearrangement uses TRBV7-9 and TRBJ1-2; no clear D gene. Per the germline V gene, CDR1 is SEHNR and CDR2 is FQNEAQ (reference sequence). Trimming removed 4 bases from V and 6 bases from J, with 21 bases in between. CDR3 length: 16 residues. CDR3: CASSSRSRGIRDGYTF. CDR3 DNA sequence: TGTGCCAGCAGCTCGCGCTCCCGGGGAATCCGGGATGGCTACACCTTC.

This clone was observed a few times. This sequence joins TRBV18 and TRBJ2-1; D is undetermined. V shed 8 bases and J shed 0 bases, with 5 bases lying between them. Germline loops: CDR1 KGHSH, CDR2 LQKENI. The CDR3 length is 12 residues. The CDR3 DNA reads TGTGCCAGCACGAGCTCCTACAATGAGCAGTTCTTC. Encoded protein: CASTSSYNEQFF. Combining the CDR3 with reference TRBV18 and TRBJ2-1 gives the whole variable domain NAGVMQNPRHLVRRRGQEARLRCSPMKGHSHVYWYRQLPEEGLKFMVYLQKENIIDESGMPKERFSAEFPKEGPSILRIQQVVRGDSAAYFCASTSSYNEQFFGPGTRLTVL.

CDR3 bases: TGTGCCAGCTCACCTTCCCGGGACAGTCGCGAAGCTTTCTTT. Residues: CASSPSRDSREAFF. The chain carries TRBV18 and TRBJ1-1, with 7 bases identical to TRBD1. J gave up 8 bases and V 3 bases, and 9 bases lay outside the gene matches. This CDR3 spans 14 amino acids. Germline-derived CDR1 and CDR2 are KGHSH and LQKENI.